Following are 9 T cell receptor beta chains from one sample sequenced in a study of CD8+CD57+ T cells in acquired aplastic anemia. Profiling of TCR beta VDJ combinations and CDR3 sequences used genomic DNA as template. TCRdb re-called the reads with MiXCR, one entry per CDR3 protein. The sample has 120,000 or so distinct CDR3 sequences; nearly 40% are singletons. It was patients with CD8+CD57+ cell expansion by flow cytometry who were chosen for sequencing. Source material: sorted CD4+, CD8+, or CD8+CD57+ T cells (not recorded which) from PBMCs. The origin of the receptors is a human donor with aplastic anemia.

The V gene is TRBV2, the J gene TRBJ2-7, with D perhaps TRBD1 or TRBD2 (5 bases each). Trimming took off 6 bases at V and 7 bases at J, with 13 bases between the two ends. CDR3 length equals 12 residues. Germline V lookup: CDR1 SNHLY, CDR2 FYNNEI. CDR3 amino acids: CASRGPGREQYF. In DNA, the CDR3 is TGTGCCAGCAGGGGACCCGGGCGAGAGCAGTACTTC.

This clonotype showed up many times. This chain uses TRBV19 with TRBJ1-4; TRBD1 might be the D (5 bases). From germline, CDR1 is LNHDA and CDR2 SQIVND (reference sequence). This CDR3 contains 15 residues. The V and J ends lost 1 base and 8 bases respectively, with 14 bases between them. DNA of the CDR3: TGTGCCAGTAGTATAGGCGGGGCACAACGGGAAAAACTGTTTTTT. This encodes CASSIGGAQREKLFF.

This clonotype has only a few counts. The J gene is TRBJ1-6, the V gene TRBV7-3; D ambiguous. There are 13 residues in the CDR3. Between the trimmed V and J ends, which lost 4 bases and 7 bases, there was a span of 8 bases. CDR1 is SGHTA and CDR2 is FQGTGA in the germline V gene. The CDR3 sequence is CASSSERNSPLHF. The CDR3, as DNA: TGTGCCAGCAGCTCGGAACGCAATTCACCCCTCCACTTT.

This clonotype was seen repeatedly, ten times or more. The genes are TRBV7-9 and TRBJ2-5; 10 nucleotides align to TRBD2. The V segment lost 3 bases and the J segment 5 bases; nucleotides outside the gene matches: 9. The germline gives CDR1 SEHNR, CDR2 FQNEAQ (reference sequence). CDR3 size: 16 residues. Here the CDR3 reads CASSFGLAVVGETQYF. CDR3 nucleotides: TGTGCCAGCAGCTTCGGACTAGCGGTGGTGGGGGAGACCCAGTACTTC.

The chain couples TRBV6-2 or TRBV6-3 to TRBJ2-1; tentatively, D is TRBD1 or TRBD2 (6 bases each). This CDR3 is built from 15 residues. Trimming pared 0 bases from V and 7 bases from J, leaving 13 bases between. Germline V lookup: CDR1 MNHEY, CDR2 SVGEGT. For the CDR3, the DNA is TGTGCCAGCAGTTACTCGAGTGGGGGGCTAAATGAGCAGTTCTTC. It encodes CASSYSSGGLNEQFF.

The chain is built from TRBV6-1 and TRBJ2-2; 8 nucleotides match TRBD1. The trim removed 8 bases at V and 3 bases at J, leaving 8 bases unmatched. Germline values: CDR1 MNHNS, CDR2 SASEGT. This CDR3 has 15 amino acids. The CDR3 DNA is TGTGCCAGCGATATTAGGACAGGGTACACCGGGGAGCTGTTTTTT. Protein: CASDIRTGYTGELFF.

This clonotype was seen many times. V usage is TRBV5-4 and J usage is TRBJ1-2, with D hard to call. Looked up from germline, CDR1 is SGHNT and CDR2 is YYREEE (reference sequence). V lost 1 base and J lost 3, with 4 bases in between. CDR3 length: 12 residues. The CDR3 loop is CASSLNDYGYTF. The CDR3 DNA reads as TGTGCCAGCAGCTTGAATGACTATGGCTACACCTTC.

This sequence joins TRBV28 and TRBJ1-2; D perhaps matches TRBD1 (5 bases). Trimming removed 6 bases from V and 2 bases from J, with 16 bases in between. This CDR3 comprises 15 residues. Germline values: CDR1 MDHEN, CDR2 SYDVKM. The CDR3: CASRGKGSVNYGYTF. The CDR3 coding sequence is TGTGCCAGCAGGGGAAAGGGGTCGGTAAACTATGGCTACACCTTC.

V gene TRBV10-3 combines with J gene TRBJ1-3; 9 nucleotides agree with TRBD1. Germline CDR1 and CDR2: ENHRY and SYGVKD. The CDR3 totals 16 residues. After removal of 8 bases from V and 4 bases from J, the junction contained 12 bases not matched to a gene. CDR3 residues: CAIRGRTGAGGNTIYF. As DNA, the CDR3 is TGTGCCATCCGTGGTAGGACAGGGGCTGGCGGAAACACCATATATTTT.